This note documents a single T cell receptor beta chain sequence. Its target is unknown. Germline loops: CDR1 SNHLY, CDR2 FYNNEI. The CDR3 length is 13 residues. V lost 3 bases, J lost 2 bases, and 8 bases lay in between. TCRB transcripts that were expressed got sequenced, as all of the isolated RNA had been reverse transcribed. Repertoires were generated with immunoSEQ multiplex PCR, while TCRdb's copy carries only in-frame clones and drops some. The sample shows about half a million clones, about an eighth of them seen only once. This specimen belongs to a study of beta chain features in type 1 diabetes. Across the whole study: The study found patients and healthy donors alike in age, gender and cell yields. General study points: VDJ junctions in type 1 diabetes patients carried more deletions and fewer insertions. All four CD4+ subsets from Type 1 diabetes patients carried moderately but significantly shorter TCRB CDR3s.

Heparinised blood was drawn once per donor, averaging approximately 100 mL. The chain has TRBV2 and TRBJ2-7; a possible D gene is TRBD2 (6 bases). The sequenced material came from naive CD4+ T cells from blood. The clonotype comes from a woman between 18 and 29 years old in good health. The CDR3: CASSDSGTYEQYF. The CDR3 DNA follows: TGTGCCAGCAGTGATAGCGGAACCTACGAGCAGTACTTC.